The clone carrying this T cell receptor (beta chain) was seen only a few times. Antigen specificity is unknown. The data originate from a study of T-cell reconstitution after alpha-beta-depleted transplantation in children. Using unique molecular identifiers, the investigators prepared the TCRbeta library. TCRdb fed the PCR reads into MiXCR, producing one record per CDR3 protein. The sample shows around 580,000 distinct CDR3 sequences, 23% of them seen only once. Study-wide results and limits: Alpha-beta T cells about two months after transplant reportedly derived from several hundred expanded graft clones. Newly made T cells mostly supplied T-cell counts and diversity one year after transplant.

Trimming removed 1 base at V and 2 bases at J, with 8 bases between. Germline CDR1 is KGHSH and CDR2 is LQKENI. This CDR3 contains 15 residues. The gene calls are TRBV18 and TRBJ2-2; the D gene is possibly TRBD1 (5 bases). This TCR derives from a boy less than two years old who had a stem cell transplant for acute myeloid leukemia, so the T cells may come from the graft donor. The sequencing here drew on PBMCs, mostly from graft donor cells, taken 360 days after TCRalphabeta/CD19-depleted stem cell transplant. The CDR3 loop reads CASSPLDTNTGELFF. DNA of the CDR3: TGTGCCAGCTCACCACTGGACACCAACACCGGGGAGCTGTTTTTT.